These 2 T cell receptor beta chains came from one sample sequenced in a study of blood T cells in healthy people across ages. A sample-barcoded 5' primer and a J-beta primer mix were used in a second PCR of about 7 to 12 cycles. TCRdb reprocessed the 5' RACE reads with MiXCR, giving one entry per CDR3 protein. The profile shows hundreds of thousands of distinct CDR3 sequences, approximately 53% of them singletons. The material sequenced was blood. These TCRs come from a man in his forties in good health.

Worth noting for this clonotype: A much larger clone sits a single nucleotide away, making a read error possible. The V and J genes are TRBV20-1 and TRBJ2-1, with a weak D call TRBD2 (6 bases). CDR3 length: 16 amino acids. The V end lost 3 bases, the J end lost 13 bases, and 28 bases lay between the germline ends. Germline-derived CDR1 and CDR2 are DFQATT and SNEGSKA (reference sequence). CDR3 DNA: TGCAGTGCTAGGCCACCCCGACCGGGAGATAAAGAGACCCAGTTCTTC. This sequence encodes CSARPPRPGDKETQFF.

The chain employs TRBV7-9 and TRBJ2-5; D is perhaps TRBD1 or TRBD2 (5 bases each). This CDR3 is built from 15 residues. The V gene's germline CDR1 is SEHNR and CDR2 FQNEAQ (reference sequence). V was clipped by 2 bases and J by 0 bases, with 10 bases between them. CDR3 sequence (DNA): TGTGCCAGCAGCTTATGGGGGAACAACCAAGAGACCCAGTACTTC. It specifies CASSLWGNNQETQYF.